These T cell receptor beta chains were read from a single sample in a study of blood T cells in healthy people across ages. Via MiXCR, TCRdb re-called the 5' RACE reads, giving one row per CDR3 protein. The sample has about 1.5 million distinct CDR3 sequences; approximately 43% are singletons. Sample: blood. Receptors originate from a young woman in good health. Each CDR3 is given with its conserved first and last residue. The order of the fields is D gene, V gene, clone size, J gene, CDR3 DNA, CDR3 protein. A D gene is named only where the DNA matches it firmly. Part of the rows lack a size; the others show once, few, many or a class for expanded clones.

.,TRBV12-3/TRBV12-4,.,TRBJ2-1,TGTGCCAGCAGTCCCGGGTTCTTCAATGAGCAGTTCTTC,CASSPGFFNEQFF
TRBD2,TRBV6-2/TRBV6-3,few,TRBJ2-1,TGTGCCAGCAGTTCCGTTAGCGGGACCACCTACAATGAGCAGTTCTTC,CASSSVSGTTYNEQFF
.,TRBV28,.,TRBJ2-7,TGTGCCAGCAGTTCCCTACTCGGACGTGGATACGAGCAGTACTTC,CASSSLLGRGYEQYF
TRBD2,TRBV5-1,.,TRBJ2-5,TGCGCCAGCAGCTTGACCGGGACTAGCGGGGGGAGTAGCGAGACCCAGTACTTC,CASSLTGTSGGSSETQYF
.,TRBV12-3/TRBV12-4,.,TRBJ2-5,TGTGCCAGCAGCACTCGGGAGACAGGAGAGACCCAGTACTTC,CASSTRETGETQYF
.,TRBV6-5,.,TRBJ2-6,TGTGCCAGCAGTTACTCGAGGGGTACAAGCGTCTCTGGGGCCAACGTCCTGACTTTC,CASSYSRGTSVSGANVLTF
.,TRBV12-3/TRBV12-4,once,TRBJ2-3,TGTGCCAGCAGTATACTAGCAGCTAGCACAGATACGCAGTATTTT,CASSILAASTDTQYF
.,TRBV6-4,.,TRBJ2-5,TGTGCCAGCAGTGACTCTGCAAGGGAGCCACAAGAGACCCAGTACTTC,CASSDSAREPQETQYF
TRBD2,TRBV20-1,.,TRBJ2-7,TGCAGTGCTAGAGATCAGCGGGGGAGCTACAATGAGCAGTACTTC,CSARDQRGSYNEQYF
TRBD1,TRBV29-1,.,TRBJ1-2,TGCAGCGTTGCTCGACAGGGGCCGACAGGCTACACCTTC,CSVARQGPTGYTF
TRBD1,TRBV12-3/TRBV12-4,.,TRBJ1-1,TGTGCCTGCAGTCTCCGGGACAGGAGGTACACTGAAGCTTTCTTT,CACSLRDRRYTEAFF
.,TRBV25-1,.,TRBJ1-2,TGTGCCAGCAGTGTCTCGGGACCGGGACTCTATGGCTACACCTTC,CASSVSGPGLYGYTF
.,TRBV6-2/TRBV6-3,few,TRBJ2-1,TGTGCCAGCAGTCAAAGCCTCTCCCCCAGGGGCTTGGGCAATGAGCAGTTCTTC,CASSQSLSPRGLGNEQFF
TRBD1,TRBV29-1,.,TRBJ2-7,TGCAGCGCCCTCTGGACAGGGAACGAGCAGTACTTC,CSALWTGNEQYF
.,TRBV29-1,.,TRBJ2-1,TGCAGCGTTGCCTCTAGCGTGAGGGCCAGGGATGAGCAGTTCTTC,CSVASSVRARDEQFF
.,TRBV12-3/TRBV12-4,few,TRBJ2-1,TGTGCCAGCAGTACCCCGGCAGGGTTTCGCCACAATGAGCAGTTCTTC,CASSTPAGFRHNEQFF